This T cell receptor (beta chain) comes out of a study of tissue T cells after allogeneic stem cell transplantation. Study findings and constraints: TCR repertoires tracked anatomic similarity, regardless of disease or transplant status. Across patients, clones rarely overlapped, yet motif clusters were shared tissue-specifically.

The germline gives CDR1 SGDLS, CDR2 YYNGEE. The CDR3 is made up of 15 amino acids. Trimming took off 6 bases at V and 2 bases at J, with 15 bases between the two ends. GI sites, liver, skin and spleen were taken after median 9.75 post-mortem hours. TCRbeta CDR3 was sequenced at survey depth with template counts. Clones were sequenced by immunoSEQ multiplex PCR, and TCRdb holds only the in-frame ones, with some missing. The data hold fewer than 9,500 clones, with 78% observed a single time. Points on this clone: Its cognate antigen is unknown. Additional DNA sequences in this sample encode the identical CDR3.

This TCR was recovered from an older male patient with steroid-refractory graft-versus-host disease after an allogeneic stem cell transplant. A share of the T cells may be of graft donor origin. The sequenced sample was skin, obtained at autopsy. The chain recombines TRBV9 with TRBJ1-5; unclear D gene. CDR3 loop: CASTPSGMGNQPQHF. The CDR3 bases are TGTGCCAGCACCCCTAGTGGTATGGGCAATCAGCCCCAGCATTTT.